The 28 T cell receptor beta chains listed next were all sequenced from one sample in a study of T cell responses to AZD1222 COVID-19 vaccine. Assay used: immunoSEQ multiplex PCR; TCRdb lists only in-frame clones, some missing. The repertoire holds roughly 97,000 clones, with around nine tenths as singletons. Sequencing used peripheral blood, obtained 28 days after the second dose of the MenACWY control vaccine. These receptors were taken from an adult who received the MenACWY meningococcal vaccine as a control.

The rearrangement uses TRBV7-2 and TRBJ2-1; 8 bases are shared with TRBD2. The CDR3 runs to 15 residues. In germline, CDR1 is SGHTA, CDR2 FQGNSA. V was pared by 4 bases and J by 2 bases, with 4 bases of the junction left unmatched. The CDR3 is CASSSPGLAYNEQFF. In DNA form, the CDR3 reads TGTGCCAGCAGCTCCCCGGGACTAGCCTACAATGAGCAGTTCTTC.

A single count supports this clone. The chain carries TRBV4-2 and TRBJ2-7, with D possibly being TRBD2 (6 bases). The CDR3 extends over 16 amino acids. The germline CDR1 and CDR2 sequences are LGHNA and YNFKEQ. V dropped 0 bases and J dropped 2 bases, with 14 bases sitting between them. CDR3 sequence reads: CASSQDGTAWTYEQYF. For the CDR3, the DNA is TGTGCCAGCAGCCAAGATGGGACTGCCTGGACCTACGAGCAGTACTTC.

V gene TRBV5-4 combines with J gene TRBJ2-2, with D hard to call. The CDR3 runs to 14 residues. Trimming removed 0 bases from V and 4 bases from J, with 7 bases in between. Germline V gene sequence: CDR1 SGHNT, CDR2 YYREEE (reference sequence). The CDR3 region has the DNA TGTGCCAGCAGCTTGGGGGGTGGCACCGGGGAGCTGTTTTTT. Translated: CASSLGGGTGELFF.

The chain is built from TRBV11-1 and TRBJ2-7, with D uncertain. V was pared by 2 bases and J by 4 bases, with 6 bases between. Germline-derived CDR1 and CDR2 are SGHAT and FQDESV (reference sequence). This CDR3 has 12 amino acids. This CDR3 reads CASSLYGYEQYF. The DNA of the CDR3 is TGTGCCAGCAGCTTATATGGGTACGAGCAGTACTTC.

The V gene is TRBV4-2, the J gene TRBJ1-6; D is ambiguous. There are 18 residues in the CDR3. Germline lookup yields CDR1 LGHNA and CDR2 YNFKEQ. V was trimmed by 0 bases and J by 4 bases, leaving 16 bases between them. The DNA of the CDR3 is TGTGCCAGCAGCCAAGACCCCCCGGGAACAGTTTATAATTCACCCCTCCACTTT. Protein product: CASSQDPPGTVYNSPLHF.

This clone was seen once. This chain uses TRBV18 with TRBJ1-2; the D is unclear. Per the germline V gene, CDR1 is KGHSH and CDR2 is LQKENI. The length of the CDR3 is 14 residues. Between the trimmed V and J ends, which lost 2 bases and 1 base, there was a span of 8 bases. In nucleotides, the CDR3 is TGTGCCAGCTCACCAGAATGGGGTAACTATGGCTACACCTTC. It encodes CASSPEWGNYGYTF.

DNA of the CDR3: TGTGCCAGCAGCTCAACAGGGGGGACATCACCCCTCCACTTT. This codes for CASSSTGGTSPLHF. The chain recombines TRBV6-5 with TRBJ1-6, with 8 bases aligning to TRBD1. Germline V CDR1 and CDR2: MNHEY, SVGAGI. Trimming at V came to 6 bases and at J to 10 bases, leaving 8 bases not matched to a gene. There are 14 residues in the CDR3.

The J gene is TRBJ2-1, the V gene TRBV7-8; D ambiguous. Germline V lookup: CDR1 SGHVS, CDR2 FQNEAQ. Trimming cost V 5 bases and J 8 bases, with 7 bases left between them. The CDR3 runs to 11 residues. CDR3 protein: CASSPVDEQFF. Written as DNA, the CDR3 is TGTGCCAGCAGCCCTGTCGATGAGCAGTTCTTC.

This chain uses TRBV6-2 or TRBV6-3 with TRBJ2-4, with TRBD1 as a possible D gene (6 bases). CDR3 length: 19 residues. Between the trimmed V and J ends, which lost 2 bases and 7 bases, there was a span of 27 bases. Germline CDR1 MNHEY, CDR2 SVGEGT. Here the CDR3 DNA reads TGTGCCAGCAGTTACCCTTACCCTCCGACAGGCCTCCAGGACAACATTCAGTACTTC. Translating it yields CASSYPYPPTGLQDNIQYF.

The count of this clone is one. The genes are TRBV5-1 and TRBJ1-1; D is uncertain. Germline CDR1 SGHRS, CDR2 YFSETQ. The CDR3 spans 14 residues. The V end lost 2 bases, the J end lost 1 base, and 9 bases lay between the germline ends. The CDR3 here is CASSFWRANTEAFF. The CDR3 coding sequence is TGCGCCAGCAGCTTCTGGCGGGCGAACACTGAAGCTTTCTTT.

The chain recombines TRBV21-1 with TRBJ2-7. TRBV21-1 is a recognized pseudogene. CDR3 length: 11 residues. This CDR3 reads CASSKTHEQYF. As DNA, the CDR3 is TGTGCCAGCAGCAAAACGCACGAGCAGTACTTC.

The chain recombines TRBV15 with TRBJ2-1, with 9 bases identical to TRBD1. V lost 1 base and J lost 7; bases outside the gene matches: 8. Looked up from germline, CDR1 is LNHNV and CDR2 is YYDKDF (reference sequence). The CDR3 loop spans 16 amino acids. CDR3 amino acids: CATSRAGTGPSNEQFF. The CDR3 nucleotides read TGTGCCACCAGCAGAGCCGGGACAGGGCCTTCGAATGAGCAGTTCTTC.

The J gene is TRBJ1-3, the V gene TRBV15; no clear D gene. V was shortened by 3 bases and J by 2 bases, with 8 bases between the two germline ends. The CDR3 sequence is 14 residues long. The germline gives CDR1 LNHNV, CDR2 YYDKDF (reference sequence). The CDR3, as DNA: TGTGCCACCAGCAGCCCGGGGACTGGAAACACCATATATTTT. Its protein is CATSSPGTGNTIYF.

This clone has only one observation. The CDR3 loop reads CASSQVLQTPSREQYF. The CDR3 DNA follows: TGCGCCAGCAGCCAAGTATTACAGACCCCCTCACGAGAGCAGTACTTC. The chain has TRBV4-3 and TRBJ2-7; D gene unclear. This CDR3 region has 16 residues. The V and J ends lost 1 base and 7 bases respectively, with 20 bases between them. Germline V gives CDR1 LGHNA, CDR2 YSLEER.

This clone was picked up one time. CDR3 DNA: TGTGCCAGCAGCTTAGTCAGGGGCTACGAGCAGTACTTC. Its translation: CASSLVRGYEQYF. The chain recombines TRBV7-2 with TRBJ2-7, with D tentatively TRBD1 (6 bases). This CDR3 spans 13 amino acids. V lost 1 base to trimming and J lost 3 bases, with 7 bases between them. Germline loops: CDR1 SGHTA, CDR2 FQGNSA.

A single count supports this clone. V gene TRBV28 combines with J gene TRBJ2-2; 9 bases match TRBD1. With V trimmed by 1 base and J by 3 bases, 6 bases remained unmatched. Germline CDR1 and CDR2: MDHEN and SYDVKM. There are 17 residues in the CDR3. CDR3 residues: CASSLSRDREYTGELFF. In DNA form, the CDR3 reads TGTGCCAGCAGTTTATCTCGGGACAGGGAGTACACCGGGGAGCTGTTTTTT.

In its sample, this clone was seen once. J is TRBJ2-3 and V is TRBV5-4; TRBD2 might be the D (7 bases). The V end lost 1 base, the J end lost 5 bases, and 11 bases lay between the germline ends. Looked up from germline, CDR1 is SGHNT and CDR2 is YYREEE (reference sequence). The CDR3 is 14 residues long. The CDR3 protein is CASSLRGARDTQYF. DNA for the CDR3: TGTGCCAGCAGCTTGCGGGGGGCGAGAGATACGCAGTATTTT. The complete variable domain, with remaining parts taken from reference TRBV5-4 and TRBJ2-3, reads ETGVTQSPTHLIKTRGQQVTLRCSSQSGHNTVSWYQQALGQGPQFIFQYYREEENGRGNFPPRFSGLQFPNYSSELNVNALELDDSALYLCASSLRGARDTQYFGPGTRLTVL.

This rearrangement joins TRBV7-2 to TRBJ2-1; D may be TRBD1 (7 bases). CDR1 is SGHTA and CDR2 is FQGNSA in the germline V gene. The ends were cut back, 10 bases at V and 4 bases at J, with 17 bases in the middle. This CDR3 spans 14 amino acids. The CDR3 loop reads CATKGGTVYNEQFF. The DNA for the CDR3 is TGTGCCACCAAAGGGGGGACAGTGTACAATGAGCAGTTCTTC. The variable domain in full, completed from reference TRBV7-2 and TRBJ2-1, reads GAGVSQSPSNKVTEKGKDVELRCDPISGHTALYWYRQSLGQGLEFLIYFQGNSAPDKSGLPSDRFSAERTGGSVSTLTIQRTQQEDSAVYLCATKGGTVYNEQFFGPGTRLTVL.

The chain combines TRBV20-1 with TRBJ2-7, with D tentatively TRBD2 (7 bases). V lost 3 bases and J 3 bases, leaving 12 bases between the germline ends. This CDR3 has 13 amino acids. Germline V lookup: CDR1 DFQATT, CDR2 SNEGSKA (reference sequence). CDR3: CSASRGARYEQYF. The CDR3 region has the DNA TGCAGTGCTAGTCGGGGGGCTCGCTACGAGCAGTACTTC.

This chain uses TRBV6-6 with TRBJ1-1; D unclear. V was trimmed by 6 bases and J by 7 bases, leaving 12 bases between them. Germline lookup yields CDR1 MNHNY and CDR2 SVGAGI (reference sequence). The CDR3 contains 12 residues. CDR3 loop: CASRHNQFEAFF. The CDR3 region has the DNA TGTGCCAGCAGACACAATCAGTTTGAAGCTTTCTTT.

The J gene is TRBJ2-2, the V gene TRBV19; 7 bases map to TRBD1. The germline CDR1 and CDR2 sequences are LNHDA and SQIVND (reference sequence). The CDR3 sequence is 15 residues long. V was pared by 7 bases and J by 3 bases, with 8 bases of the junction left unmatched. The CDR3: CASTPGQFHTGELFF. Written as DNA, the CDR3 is TGTGCCAGTACCCCGGGACAGTTCCACACCGGGGAGCTGTTTTTT.

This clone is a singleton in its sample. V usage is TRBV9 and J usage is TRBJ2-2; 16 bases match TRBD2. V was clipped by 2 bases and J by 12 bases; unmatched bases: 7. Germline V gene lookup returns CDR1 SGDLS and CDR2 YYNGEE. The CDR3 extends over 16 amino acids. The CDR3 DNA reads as TGTGCCAGCAGCGTTCTAGGGACTAGCGGGGGGGCGAAGCTGTTTTTT. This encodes CASSVLGTSGGAKLFF.

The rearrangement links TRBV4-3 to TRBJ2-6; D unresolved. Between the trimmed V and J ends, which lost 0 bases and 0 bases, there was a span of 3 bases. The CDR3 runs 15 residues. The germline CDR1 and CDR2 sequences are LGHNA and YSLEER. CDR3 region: CASSQETSGANVLTF. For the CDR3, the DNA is TGCGCCAGCAGCCAAGAGACCTCTGGGGCCAACGTCCTGACTTTC.

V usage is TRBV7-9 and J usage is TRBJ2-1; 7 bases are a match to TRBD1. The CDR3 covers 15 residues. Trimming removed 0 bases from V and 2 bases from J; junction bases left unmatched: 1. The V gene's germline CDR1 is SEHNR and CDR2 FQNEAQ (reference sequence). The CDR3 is CASSLAGGPYNEQFF. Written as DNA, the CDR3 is TGTGCCAGCAGCTTAGCAGGGGGCCCCTACAATGAGCAGTTCTTC.

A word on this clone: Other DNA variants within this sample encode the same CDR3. This CDR3 reads CASSVGGGRGNSPLHF. CDR3 nucleotides: TGTGCCAGCAGCGTAGGAGGGGGAAGGGGTAATTCACCCCTCCACTTT. This chain uses TRBV9 with TRBJ1-6, with a weak D call TRBD1 (6 bases). V dropped 0 bases and J dropped 6 bases, with 13 bases sitting between them. The germline gives CDR1 SGDLS, CDR2 YYNGEE. The CDR3 has 16 amino acids.

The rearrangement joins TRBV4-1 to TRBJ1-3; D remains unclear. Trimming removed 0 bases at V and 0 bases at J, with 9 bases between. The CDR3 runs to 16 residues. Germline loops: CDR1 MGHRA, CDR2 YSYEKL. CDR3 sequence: CASSQDPNLSGNTIYF. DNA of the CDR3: TGCGCCAGCAGCCAAGACCCGAACCTCTCTGGAAACACCATATATTTT.

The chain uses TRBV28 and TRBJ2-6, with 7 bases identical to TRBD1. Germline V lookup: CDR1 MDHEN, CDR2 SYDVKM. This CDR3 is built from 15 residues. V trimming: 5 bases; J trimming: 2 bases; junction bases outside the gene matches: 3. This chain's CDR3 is CASSNRGTGANVLTF. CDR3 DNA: TGTGCCAGCAGTAACAGGGGCACTGGGGCCAACGTCCTGACTTTC.

As DNA, the CDR3 is TGTGCCAGCAGTTTACAGGGGGTGAGCATGAACACTGAAGCTTTCTTT. Its protein is CASSLQGVSMNTEAFF. V and J are TRBV27 and TRBJ1-1; 7 bases map to TRBD1. Germline loops: CDR1 MNHEY, CDR2 SMNVEV (reference sequence). The junction had 6 bases not matched to a gene; V was cut back by 2 bases and J by 0 bases. CDR3 length: 16 amino acids.